This TCR beta chain derives from a study of T-cell memory formation after mild COVID-19 (dated by TCRdb to about 2021). In the study overall: TCR sequence clusters from the two donors were found to be largely donor specific. Two young, previously healthy adult volunteers, one female and one male, were included in the cohort. In a couple of donors, T-cell clones that expanded and contracted after mild COVID-19 were followed by sequencing TCRalpha and TCRbeta repertoires longitudinally. Points the paper makes about the study in general: From day 15 to 85, contracting clones showed balanced CD4/CD8 phenotypes, whereas a second wave of clones that expanded from day 15 to 37 leaned towards CD4+. Contracting CD4+ clones were found mainly in CM and EM memory subsets, while CD8+ clones were enriched in EMRA. The study included only a couple of mild cases, and larger cohorts that include severe cases with pre-infection samples were judged to be necessary. Some responding clones were detected in pre-infection memory, suggesting pre-existing cross-reactive memory T cells joined the SARS-CoV-2 response. SARS-CoV-2 specificity of the second-wave clones peaking on day 37 was not confirmed.

Ficoll-Paque density gradient centrifugation was used to isolate PBMCs. V gives up 0 bases and J gives up 5 bases, and the segment between their germline ends measures 7 bases. The germline V gene encodes CDR1 LGHNA and CDR2 YSLEER. The CDR3 covers 13 residues, taking in both the cysteine and the phenylalanine. CDR3 DNA is the only sequence kept; it has 39 bases, read in frame from the first base. TCRdb lists the instrument as Illumina NovaSeq 6000. cDNA libraries for TCRalpha and TCRbeta were prepared by 5'RACE using constant-segment primers, with sample barcodes and unique molecular identifiers added. Trizol reagent was used to extract RNA from every sample. The libraries were amplified in two PCR steps, and the second step added a second sample barcode and Illumina TruSeq adapters. The libraries were sequenced on an Illumina NovaSeq using 2 x 150 bp paired-end reads. From the authors' description of their analysis: Reads were demultiplexed and collapsed into UMI-guided consensus sequences with migec v1.2.7. Using mixcr v2.1.11, UMI consensuses were aligned to TRA and TRB V and J templates and then assembled into clonotypes. Expanded or contracted clonotypes were those called significant by both edgeR and NoisET, with noise models trained on biological replicates. For edgeR calls, the thresholds were a false discovery rate-adjusted p below 0.01 and a log2 fold-change of 1. PCA with hierarchical clustering of max-normalized trajectories of the 1000 most abundant clonotypes was used as exploratory dynamics analysis. The CD4 or CD8 phenotype of responding clones was assigned using the separately sequenced CD4+ and CD8+ repertoires. Using fastp trimming at Q25 and MiXCR clonotype assembly, TCRdb reanalyzed the public sequencing data and kept in-frame beta chains. Merged by CDR3 protein, the rows form single entries marked with the most common genes and DNA. TCRdb, not the authors, supplied the V and J calls. This sample has 400,000 to 500,000 distinct CDR3 sequences in its table, and over 15% of those were observed once. Together, the top ten hold roughly a fifth of the sample.

Ten or more counts support this clonotype. This clone's antigen is unknown. The record has no base qualities; no much larger clone is one base away. The sample taken for sequencing was PBMCs or a T cell subset sorted from them (not recorded which). This sequence originates from a man younger than 35 who had mild COVID-19 (a few samples of this study predate the infection). The sample titles of this study are shuffled in the database, so cell type and time point are left out; the donor was told from shared clones. The chain employs TRBV4-3 and TRBJ1-1, and TRBD1 may be the D gene, going by 6 matching bases. The CDR3 protein: CASSQEQGTEAFF. The DNA sequence is as follows: TGCGCCAGCAGCCAAGAGCAGGGGACTGAAGCTTTCTTT.